The 22 T cell receptor beta chains given below trace back to one sample, sequenced in a study of blood T cell repertoires in COVID-19. Profiled with immunoSEQ multiplex PCR; TCRdb holds only in-frame clones, not every one. The sample shows some 160,000 clones, under 80% of them seen only once. The sequenced sample consisted of peripheral blood. These receptors all come from a man in his sixties with acute or convalescent COVID-19.

This chain uses TRBV5-1 with TRBJ2-7; 9 nucleotides agree with TRBD1. The V gene end was trimmed by 5 bases and the J gene end by 3 bases; junction bases not matched to a gene: 9. The CDR3 extends over 15 amino acids. Germline loops: CDR1 SGHRS, CDR2 YFSETQ. The CDR3: CASSFAGTGRYEQYF. Here the CDR3 DNA reads TGCGCCAGCAGTTTTGCCGGGACAGGGCGCTACGAGCAGTACTTC.

Points on this clone: At one boundary the junction diverges from the germline segment, which might be a read error. The CDR3 bases are TGTGCTAGCAGCTACGGGACAAACACCGGGGAGCTGTTTTTT. This codes for CASSYGTNTGELFF. The V and J genes are TRBV7-7 and TRBJ2-2, with TRBD1 as a possible D gene (6 bases). Germline CDR1 reads SSHAT; CDR2 reads FNYEAQ (reference sequence). The CDR3 consists of 14 residues.

The chain employs TRBV7-3 and TRBJ2-3, with TRBD2 matching over 9 bases. The germline V gene has CDR1 SGHTA and CDR2 FQGTGA. The CDR3 is 15 amino acids. J lost 7 bases, V lost 2 bases, and 7 bases had no gene match. CDR3 amino acids: CASSLSPSGVNTQYF. The CDR3 DNA follows: TGTGCCAGCAGCTTATCGCCTAGCGGGGTAAATACGCAGTATTTT.

The V and J genes are TRBV30 and TRBJ2-1; 9 positions agree with TRBD2. The germline gives CDR1 GTSNPN, CDR2 SVGIG (reference sequence). J lost 10 bases, V lost 4 bases, and 14 bases had no gene match. This CDR3 spans 15 amino acids. In nucleotides, the CDR3 is TGTGCCTGGACACCGGGACTAGCAAATATCGGGGAGCAGTTCTTC. This gives the protein CAWTPGLANIGEQFF.

The genes are TRBV4-2 and TRBJ2-1, with 8 nucleotides matching TRBD2. The CDR3 has 16 amino acids. Germline V gene data show CDR1 as LGHNA and CDR2 as YNFKEQ. V dropped 4 bases and J dropped 4; count of bases not matched to a gene: 9. The chain's CDR3 is CASSRVSASGYNEQFF. CDR3 DNA: TGTGCCAGCAGCCGCGTCTCGGCTAGCGGGTACAATGAGCAGTTCTTC.

The rearrangement uses TRBV6-5 and TRBJ2-2; D is undetermined. CDR1 MNHEY and CDR2 SVGAGI come from the germline V gene. The CDR3 extends over 15 amino acids. Trimming pared 2 bases from V and 4 bases from J, leaving 11 bases between. CDR3 DNA: TGTGCCAGCAGTTACATGCTAACGGTCACCGGGGAGCTGTTTTTT. Protein product: CASSYMLTVTGELFF.

This clone was seen only a few times. The chain combines TRBV5-1 with TRBJ1-2; D possibly corresponds to TRBD1 (6 bases). This CDR3 region has 15 residues. V was trimmed by 1 base and J by 4 bases, leaving 14 bases between them. CDR1 and CDR2 (germline): SGHRS, YFSETQ. The CDR3 bases are TGCGCCAGCAGCTTGTGGTCGGGGGGCGGCTATGGCTACACCTTC. It translates to CASSLWSGGGYGYTF.

This clone appeared once. The V and J genes are TRBV2 and TRBJ1-2; D not certain. CDR1 is SNHLY and CDR2 is FYNNEI in the germline V gene. CDR3 size: 13 residues. The V and J ends lost 3 bases and 7 bases respectively, with 12 bases between them. CDR3 protein: CASSDSRGGGYTF. CDR3 bases: TGTGCCAGCAGTGACTCGCGAGGCGGTGGCTACACCTTC.

The chain links TRBV10-3 to TRBJ2-3; D may be TRBD2 (5 bases). CDR3 size: 13 residues. Germline V CDR1 and CDR2: ENHRY, SYGVKD. Trimming took off 8 bases at V and 2 bases at J, with 11 bases between the two ends. The CDR3 spells CAIGSGFTDTQYF. The CDR3 DNA is TGTGCCATCGGGAGCGGATTCACAGATACGCAGTATTTT.

The chain combines TRBV7-2 with TRBJ2-1; 11 bases map to TRBD2. This CDR3 has 18 amino acids. In germline, CDR1 is SGHTA, CDR2 FQGNSA. V lost 1 base to trimming and J lost 0 bases; unmatched junction nucleotides: 5. As DNA, the CDR3 is TGTGCCAGCAGCTTAGTTCGACTAGCGGGACTCTCCTACAATGAGCAGTTCTTC. This gives the protein CASSLVRLAGLSYNEQFF.

In the case of this clone: One end of the junction fails to match germline, which may point to a read error. The chain carries TRBV2 and TRBJ2-1; 11 bases fit TRBD2. Germline assignment: CDR1 SNHLY and CDR2 FYNNEI. The CDR3 runs 14 residues. This CDR3 reads CARSVDSGRDKQFF. In nucleotides, the CDR3 is TGTGCCAGAAGTGTTGATAGCGGGAGGGACAAGCAGTTCTTC.

This rearrangement joins TRBV15 to TRBJ2-5; 7 bases are shared with TRBD1. Germline V lookup: CDR1 LNHNV, CDR2 YYDKDF (reference sequence). Losses at the gene ends were 3 bases for V and 2 bases for J; bases not matched to a gene: 9. This CDR3 is 16 amino acids long. The CDR3 loop reads CATSSLGQSTQETQYF. DNA for the CDR3: TGTGCCACCAGCAGCTTGGGACAGTCAACTCAAGAGACCCAGTACTTC.

The chain combines TRBV2 with TRBJ2-7; D is unclear. The CDR3 is made up of 14 amino acids. Per the germline V gene, CDR1 is SNHLY and CDR2 is FYNNEI. Trimming stripped 9 bases from V and 0 bases from J, with 15 bases between. This CDR3 reads CASAGAVRSYEQYF. The CDR3, as DNA: TGTGCCAGTGCCGGCGCGGTCCGCTCCTACGAGCAGTACTTC.

This chain connects TRBV27 to TRBJ2-1; 12 nucleotides align to TRBD2. Germline values: CDR1 MNHEY, CDR2 SMNVEV (reference sequence). The V segment lost 5 bases and the J segment 6 bases; nucleotides outside the gene matches: 5. The CDR3 covers 15 residues. The CDR3 loop reads CASSAGTSGFNEQFF. CDR3 in DNA: TGTGCCAGCAGTGCCGGGACTAGCGGGTTCAATGAGCAGTTCTTC.

The V call is TRBV30, the J call TRBJ1-1; D remains ambiguous. The CDR3 is 12 amino acids. Germline CDR1 reads GTSNPN; CDR2 reads SVGIG (reference sequence). The V gene lost 2 bases and the J gene lost 5 bases, with 9 bases spanning the gap. As DNA, the CDR3 is TGTGCCTGGAGTAGGAGGGAAACTGAAGCTTTCTTT. Translating gives CAWSRRETEAFF.

This rearrangement joins TRBV29-1 to TRBJ2-5; 9 nucleotides match TRBD2. Germline V gene lookup returns CDR1 SQVTM and CDR2 ANQGSEA. CDR3 length equals 14 residues. With 5 bases clipped from V and 5 bases from J, the junction kept 9 bases outside the gene matches. The CDR3: CSVSSGSSGETQYF. The CDR3 DNA reads as TGCAGCGTTAGTAGCGGGAGCTCAGGGGAGACCCAGTACTTC.

The chain couples TRBV19 to TRBJ1-1; D gene ambiguous. The CDR3 extends over 14 amino acids. Germline values: CDR1 LNHDA, CDR2 SQIVND (reference sequence). V was trimmed by 0 bases and J by 2 bases, leaving 7 bases between them. CDR3 loop: CASSIDQSNTEAFF. The CDR3 bases are TGTGCCAGTAGTATAGATCAGTCCAACACTGAAGCTTTCTTT.

V gene TRBV6-5 combines with J gene TRBJ2-1, with D maybe TRBD2 (6 bases). V lost 8 bases, J lost 2 bases, and 13 bases lay in between. The CDR3 totals 14 residues. Looked up from germline, CDR1 is MNHEY and CDR2 is SVGAGI. CDR3 in amino acids: CASGVGEAYNEQFF. The CDR3 nucleotides are TGTGCCAGCGGGGTTGGGGAGGCCTACAATGAGCAGTTCTTC.

The CDR3 sequence is CASSPMAGSSYNSPLHF. DNA for the CDR3: TGTGCCAGCAGCCCGATGGCCGGGAGCTCCTATAATTCACCCCTCCACTTT. This chain links TRBV11-2 with TRBJ1-6; D not resolved. The CDR3 length is 17 residues. Germline V CDR1 and CDR2: SGHAT, FQNNGV. V was pared by 5 bases and J by 0 bases, with 14 bases between.

The chain recombines TRBV5-1 with TRBJ1-3; D gene unclear. The CDR3 is 16 amino acids. Germline V CDR1 and CDR2: SGHRS, YFSETQ. The germline V and J ends were trimmed by 0 bases and 0 bases, with 10 bases remaining between them. CDR3 nucleotide sequence: TGCGCCAGCAGCTTGGATCTCTCGGGCTCTGGAAACACCATATATTTT. It codes for CASSLDLSGSGNTIYF.

This chain links TRBV6-5 with TRBJ1-1, with TRBD1 identical over 9 bases. Trimming removed 7 bases from V and 1 base from J; junction bases left unmatched: 1. This CDR3 is built from 13 residues. Germline V gene data show CDR1 as MNHEY and CDR2 as SVGAGI. CDR3 nucleotides: TGTGCCAGCACGGGACAGGGGAACACTGAAGCTTTCTTT. It codes for CASTGQGNTEAFF.

The chain is built from TRBV3-1 (or the pseudogene TRBV3-2) and TRBJ1-1; D uncertain. Germline lookup yields CDR1 LGHDT and CDR2 YNNKEL (reference sequence). The V end was cut by 4 bases, the J end by 6 bases, with 9 bases between. There are 12 residues in the CDR3. As DNA, the CDR3 is TGTGCCAGCAGCCGAGGGTCTTCTGAAGCTTTCTTT. Translated: CASSRGSSEAFF.